Included here is one T cell receptor (beta chain) sequence, with context. This sample was included in a study of tumor-infiltrating lymphocytes in primary liver carcinoma. Between 20 and 30 mg of unsorted bulk tissue served as the source from which RNA and DNA were co-extracted. Patients diagnosed with primary liver carcinoma received treatment through surgical resection. The study enrolled treatment-naive patients with chronic HBV infection. V was trimmed by 3 bases and J by 5 bases, leaving 16 bases between them. Looked up from germline, CDR1 is KGHSH and CDR2 is LQKENI. There are 16 residues in the CDR3. TCR beta cDNA was made from 400 to 600 ng total RNA with a constant-region primer. Each TCR beta library was derived from three nested multiplex PCR rounds that employed slightly modified ARM-PCR. For around 10 cycles apiece, the opening two PCR rounds ran with TRBV1-TRBV30 forward primers and a C-beta reverse primer. MiXCR, applied by TCRdb to the multiplex PCR reads, yields one record per CDR3 protein. Seen here are some 95,000 distinct CDR3 sequences, around 70% observed once, and the top ten hold about 27%.

Sequences were obtained from tumor-adjacent normal liver tissue. This TCR was sampled from a man aged 35 to 55 with primary liver carcinoma and hepatitis B virus infection. The chain uses TRBV18 and TRBJ1-4; D remains unclear. The CDR3 coding sequence is TGTGCCAGCTCACCCGGGGTAGGAGTCCTCAATGAAAAACTGTTTTTT. Protein: CASSPGVGVLNEKLFF.